The 29 T cell receptor beta chains presented below share a single source sample, sequenced in a study of Ad26.COV2.S vaccination and SARS-CoV-2 variants. Treatment reported: some 20 received Ad26.COV2.S at low or high dose, single or two shots; 5 received placebo; per-sample allocation not given. Sampling occurred on day 63 after the first vaccine or placebo injection. The method was immunoSEQ multiplex PCR; TCRdb's version includes in-frame clones alone and lacks a portion of them. The table has approximately 360,000 clones, roughly 85% seen once. The source material was peripheral blood, sampled in a trial of Ad26.COV2.S vaccine versus placebo. These receptors were taken from a person between 18 and 60 years old who received the Ad26.COV2.S COVID-19 vaccine or a placebo.

J is TRBJ2-1 and V is TRBV7-8; D is possibly TRBD2 (5 bases). Trimming pared 10 bases from V and 10 bases from J, leaving 23 bases between. This CDR3 has 14 amino acids. Germline values: CDR1 SGHVS, CDR2 FQNEAQ. Written as DNA, the CDR3 is TGTGCCATCGTGCCCCCATTTAGGAGCGGCGAGCAGTTCTTC. It encodes CAIVPPFRSGEQFF.

The count of this clone is one. V gene TRBV4-1 combines with J gene TRBJ2-5; maybe TRBD2 (5 bases). This CDR3 contains 13 residues. CDR1 and CDR2 (germline): MGHRA, YSYEKL. V dropped 8 bases and J dropped 3 bases, with 13 bases sitting between them. CDR3 nucleotide sequence: TGCGCCAGCGGAAAGCGGATAAAAGAGACCCAGTACTTC. Its translation is CASGKRIKETQYF.

V and J are TRBV2 and TRBJ2-5, with TRBD1 matching over 10 bases. Germline CDR1 SNHLY, CDR2 FYNNEI. The CDR3 length is 15 residues. V shed 4 bases and J 0 bases; nucleotides not matched to a gene: 2. The CDR3 sequence: CASSGTGGYQETQYF. As DNA, the CDR3 is TGTGCCAGCAGTGGGACAGGGGGTTACCAAGAGACCCAGTACTTC.

V usage is TRBV12-3 or TRBV12-4 and J usage is TRBJ2-7; 8 nucleotides line up with TRBD2. V lost 6 bases, J lost 6 bases, and 4 bases stayed unmatched. The CDR3 has 12 amino acids. The CDR3 DNA is TGTGCCAGCAGCTGGGGACTAGGCGAGCAGTACTTC. It is translated as CASSWGLGEQYF.

The CDR3 protein is CASSIDRVQRELFF. CDR3 coding DNA: TGTGCCAGTAGTATAGATAGGGTTCAACGGGAGCTGTTTTTT. The chain couples TRBV19 to TRBJ2-2; no definite D call. Looked up from germline, CDR1 is LNHDA and CDR2 is SQIVND (reference sequence). V shed 0 bases and J shed 9 bases, with 11 bases lying between them. The CDR3 runs to 14 residues.

This chain connects TRBV10-2 to TRBJ2-7, with TRBD2 matching over 7 bases. Germline V lookup: CDR1 WSHSY, CDR2 SAAADI. The trim removed 7 bases at V and 1 base at J, leaving 10 bases unmatched. This CDR3 is 15 amino acids long. CDR3 sequence reads: CASTSGEGLSYEQYF. As DNA, the CDR3 is TGCGCCAGCACGAGTGGGGAGGGCCTTTCCTACGAGCAGTACTTC.

The sample holds a few counts of this clone. The chain combines TRBV19 with TRBJ1-3; 10 bases fit TRBD1. The CDR3 extends over 20 amino acids. The V segment lost 5 bases and the J segment 0 bases; nucleotides outside the gene matches: 16. The germline V gene has CDR1 LNHDA and CDR2 SQIVND (reference sequence). This CDR3 is CASSSSPGQGGTHSGNTIYF. For the CDR3, the DNA is TGTGCCAGTAGTTCCTCCCCAGGACAGGGGGGAACGCACTCTGGAAACACCATATATTTT.

V gene TRBV4-3 combines with J gene TRBJ2-1; 7 positions agree with TRBD1. The V gene's germline CDR1 is LGHNA and CDR2 YSLEER. Trimming removed 6 bases from V and 4 bases from J; junction bases left unmatched: 9. The CDR3 consists of 15 residues. CDR3 DNA: TGCGCCAGCAGACGACAGGGCGAGGGATACAATGAGCAGTTCTTC. Its protein product is CASRRQGEGYNEQFF.

The CDR3 loop is CASSTRGRGGYTF. The CDR3 DNA reads as TGTGCCAGTAGTACGCGGGGGCGCGGTGGCTACACCTTC. This chain joins TRBV19 and TRBJ1-2; D perhaps matches TRBD1 (6 bases). CDR1 is LNHDA, CDR2 SQIVND, per germline (reference sequence). The CDR3 sequence is 13 residues long. V lost 4 bases to trimming and J lost 7 bases, with 13 bases between them.

V is TRBV5-1 and J is TRBJ2-7; TRBD1 aligns across 11 bases. After removal of 2 bases from V and 5 bases from J, the junction contained 9 bases not matched to a gene. CDR3 length equals 16 residues. Germline-derived CDR1 and CDR2 are SGHRS and YFSETQ. CDR3 residues: CASSFGRTGGFHEQYF. The CDR3 DNA reads TGCGCCAGCAGCTTTGGACGGACAGGGGGCTTCCACGAGCAGTACTTC.

The gene calls are TRBV2 and TRBJ1-1; maybe TRBD1 (5 bases). This CDR3 is built from 15 residues. V dropped 8 bases and J dropped 5 bases, with 21 bases sitting between them. Germline assignment: CDR1 SNHLY and CDR2 FYNNEI. The CDR3 DNA reads as TGTGCCAGCTCCCGGGACGCCCGCGTGGGGACTGAAGCTTTCTTT. Residues: CASSRDARVGTEAFF.

Written as DNA, the CDR3 is TGTGCCAGCAGCCGAGGGGACAGGGGGGACACTGAAGCTTTCTTT. Encoded protein: CASSRGDRGDTEAFF. This chain uses TRBV7-9 with TRBJ1-1; the match to TRBD1 covers 11 bases. In germline, CDR1 is SEHNR, CDR2 FQNEAQ (reference sequence). J gave up 3 bases and V 5 bases, and 5 bases lay outside the gene matches. The CDR3 loop spans 15 amino acids.

The chain joins TRBV29-1 to TRBJ2-3, with 8 bases aligning to TRBD2. With V trimmed by 5 bases and J by 5 bases, 6 bases remained unmatched. The germline CDR1 and CDR2 sequences are SQVTM and ANQGSEA. The CDR3 spans 13 residues. In nucleotides, the CDR3 is TGCAGCGTTAGATACGGGAGGGGAGATACGCAGTATTTT. Translated, it gives CSVRYGRGDTQYF.

This clone was observed a few times. J is TRBJ1-2 and V is TRBV5-6, with unresolved D. CDR1 SGHDT and CDR2 YYEEEE come from the germline V gene. There are 12 residues in the CDR3. V lost 0 bases, J lost 6 bases, and 6 bases lay in between. This CDR3 is CASSLVRDGYTF. The CDR3 nucleotides are TGTGCCAGCAGCTTGGTTCGGGATGGCTACACCTTC. The whole variable domain, filled in from reference TRBV5-6 and TRBJ1-2, reads DAGVTQSPTHLIKTRGQQVTLRCSPKSGHDTVSWYQQALGQGPQFIFQYYEEEERQRGNFPDRFSGHQFPNYSSELNVNALLLGDSALYLCASSLVRDGYTFGSGTRLTVV.

V is TRBV9 and J is TRBJ2-3; unclear D gene. CDR1 is SGDLS, CDR2 YYNGEE, per germline. This CDR3 region has 14 residues. Trimming took 2 bases from V and 2 from J, leaving 9 bases between them. The CDR3 is CASSVYSATDTQYF. The CDR3 DNA reads as TGTGCCAGCAGCGTTTACAGCGCCACAGATACGCAGTATTTT.

Written as DNA, the CDR3 is TGTGCCACCAGCAGAGATATAGGGGAATGGCGCGAGCAGTACTTC. Its protein is CATSRDIGEWREQYF. This chain links TRBV15 with TRBJ2-7; D perhaps matches TRBD1 (5 bases). From germline, CDR1 is LNHNV and CDR2 YYDKDF (reference sequence). The CDR3 has 15 residues. Trimming stripped 0 bases from V and 6 bases from J, with 15 bases between.

This clone has only a few counts. The chain joins TRBV4-2 to TRBJ1-2; tentative D call: TRBD1 (5 bases). V was shortened by 0 bases and J by 6 bases, with 8 bases between the two germline ends. CDR1 and CDR2 (germline): LGHNA, YNFKEQ. This CDR3 comprises 13 residues. DNA for the CDR3: TGTGCCAGCAGCCAAGAATTAGGGGATGGCTACACCTTC. Protein: CASSQELGDGYTF.

This chain links TRBV5-1 with TRBJ2-7; 11 nucleotides agree with TRBD2. The CDR3 is 17 residues long. The trim removed 4 bases at V and 2 bases at J, leaving 11 bases unmatched. Germline V gene data show CDR1 as SGHRS and CDR2 as YFSETQ. The CDR3 loop is CASSPLVTSGKTYEQYF. The CDR3 DNA reads TGCGCCAGCAGCCCGCTAGTGACTAGCGGGAAAACCTACGAGCAGTACTTC.

The chain recombines TRBV3-1 (or the pseudogene TRBV3-2) with TRBJ2-1, with 10 bases aligning to TRBD2. Germline trimming cut 0 bases from V and 4 bases from J; bases unmatched to any gene: 9. The CDR3 consists of 18 residues. The V gene's germline CDR1 is LGHDT and CDR2 YNNKEL (reference sequence). CDR3 amino acids: CASSQEAVGTSVYNEQFF. CDR3 nucleotide sequence: TGTGCCAGCAGCCAAGAAGCGGTAGGGACTAGCGTGTACAATGAGCAGTTCTTC.

This clone appeared once. The chain combines TRBV30 with TRBJ2-2; the D gene could be TRBD1 or TRBD2 (6 bases each). Trimming left V 2 bases short and J 4 bases short, with 23 bases between. The CDR3 runs to 18 residues. In germline, CDR1 is GTSNPN, CDR2 SVGIG (reference sequence). The CDR3: CAWSSPGNGRGGTGELFF. CDR3 coding DNA: TGTGCCTGGAGTTCCCCAGGAAACGGGAGAGGGGGCACCGGGGAGCTGTTTTTT.

This clone was seen only once. The chain has TRBV9 and TRBJ2-2; 9 bases map to TRBD1. Germline V gene data show CDR1 as SGDLS and CDR2 as YYNGEE. The CDR3 is 14 amino acids. The V gene end was trimmed by 2 bases and the J gene end by 6 bases; junction bases not matched to a gene: 2. This chain's CDR3 is CASSVTGGAGELFF. DNA of the CDR3: TGTGCCAGCAGCGTGACAGGGGGTGCCGGGGAGCTGTTTTTT.

V and J are TRBV30 and TRBJ2-7; D possibly corresponds to TRBD1 (5 bases). This CDR3 has 17 amino acids. Trimming left V 0 bases short and J 7 bases short, with 25 bases between. Germline V CDR1 and CDR2: GTSNPN, SVGIG (reference sequence). The CDR3: CAWSVSLGRSPKGEQYF. CDR3 sequence (DNA): TGTGCCTGGAGTGTAAGTCTGGGCAGGTCCCCCAAGGGGGAGCAGTACTTC. Complete variable domain (other parts from reference TRBV30 and TRBJ2-7): SQTIHQWPATLVQPVGSPLSLECTVEGTSNPNLYWYRQAAGRGLQLLFYSVGIGQISSEVPQNLSASRPQDRQFILSSKKLLLSDSGFYLCAWSVSLGRSPKGEQYFGPGTRLTVT.

This clone showed up just a few times. The chain carries TRBV3-1 (or the pseudogene TRBV3-2) and TRBJ1-1, with a possible D match to TRBD1 (6 bases). This CDR3 region has 13 residues. Germline CDR1 reads LGHDT; CDR2 reads YNNKEL (reference sequence). Between the trimmed V and J ends, which lost 8 bases and 4 bases, there was a span of 14 bases. CDR3 loop: CASRDIRGTEAFF. The CDR3 DNA reads TGTGCCAGCCGGGACATTCGGGGCACTGAAGCTTTCTTT.

The CDR3: CASRPDSHNEQFF. In nucleotides, the CDR3 is TGTGCCAGCCGCCCGGACAGTCACAATGAGCAGTTCTTC. The V gene is TRBV27, the J gene TRBJ2-1, with TRBD1 as a possible D gene (6 bases). V lost 8 bases, J lost 5 bases, and 13 bases lay in between. CDR1 is MNHEY, CDR2 SMNVEV, per germline (reference sequence). The CDR3 runs to 13 residues.

The J gene is TRBJ1-1, the V gene TRBV7-2; no clear D gene. The ends were cut back, 2 bases at V and 4 bases at J, with 2 bases in the middle. The CDR3 sequence is 11 residues long. Germline values: CDR1 SGHTA, CDR2 FQGNSA. CDR3 coding DNA: TGTGCCAGCAGCTTATTCACTGAAGCTTTCTTT. Translating it yields CASSLFTEAFF. Full variable domain (rest looked up from reference TRBV7-2 and TRBJ1-1): GAGVSQSPSNKVTEKGKDVELRCDPISGHTALYWYRQSLGQGLEFLIYFQGNSAPDKSGLPSDRFSAERTGGSVSTLTIQRTQQEDSAVYLCASSLFTEAFFGQGTRLTVV.

The CDR3 spells CASSIRPAGGTEAFF. DNA for the CDR3: TGTGCCAGTAGTATTAGGCCTGCCGGGGGCACTGAAGCTTTCTTT. V and J are TRBV19 and TRBJ1-1; D is possibly TRBD1 (5 bases). The germline V gene has CDR1 LNHDA and CDR2 SQIVND (reference sequence). This CDR3 has 15 amino acids. V lost 3 bases and J lost 4, with 15 bases in between.

This rearrangement joins TRBV7-3 to TRBJ2-1; 9 bases are shared with TRBD1. V lost 3 bases and J lost 4; bases outside the gene matches: 7. The germline CDR1 and CDR2 sequences are SGHTA and FQGTGA. The CDR3 covers 16 residues. The CDR3 protein is CASSFTGTGNYNEQFF. The CDR3 bases are TGTGCCAGCAGCTTTACCGGGACAGGGAATTACAATGAGCAGTTCTTC.

The table lists this clone with many counts. The chain joins TRBV6-5 to TRBJ2-2; D possibly corresponds to TRBD2 (6 bases). This CDR3 is 14 amino acids long. V lost 6 bases and J lost 4, with 12 bases in between. The germline V gene has CDR1 MNHEY and CDR2 SVGAGI. The CDR3 DNA sequence: TGTGCCAGCAGACTTGGGACTTTCACCGGGGAGCTGTTTTTT. It specifies CASRLGTFTGELFF.

The chain links TRBV15 to TRBJ1-2, with TRBD1 identical over 8 bases. There are 16 residues in the CDR3. Trimming at V came to 0 bases and at J to 7 bases, leaving 10 bases not matched to a gene. CDR1 LNHNV and CDR2 YYDKDF come from the germline V gene (reference sequence). Here the CDR3 DNA reads TGTGCCACCAGCAGAGATAGCGCAGGGACAGGCCGTGGCTACACCTTC. This sequence encodes CATSRDSAGTGRGYTF.